This T cell receptor beta chain derives from a study of CD8 T cells in Susac syndrome. In germline, CDR1 is DFQATT, CDR2 SNEGSKA (reference sequence). V dropped 4 bases and J dropped 2 bases, with 15 bases sitting between them. There are 14 residues in the CDR3. RNA amounts of roughly 0.45 to 1 ug underwent reverse transcription with random hexamers. The method of amplification for TCR beta CDR3 was immunoSEQ multiplex PCR, covering 54 Vbeta and 13 Jbeta. Each CDR3 protein is one row after TCRdb ran MiXCR on the immunoSEQ multiplex PCR reads. The sample includes about 80,000 distinct CDR3 sequences, 93% of them seen just once.

The sequence derives from a human donor with Susac syndrome. The sample comprised CD4+ T cells from PBMCs. The V and J genes are TRBV20-1 and TRBJ2-7, with D uncertain. The CDR3 DNA reads TGCAGTGCTATTAGGTCAGGTGCTGCCTACGAGCAGTACTTC. Translated: CSAIRSGAAYEQYF.